This is a list of T cell receptor beta chains from one sample in a study of blood T cell repertoires in COVID-19. Repertoires were generated with immunoSEQ multiplex PCR, while TCRdb's copy carries only in-frame clones and drops some. The repertoire includes about 140,000 clones, 88% of them detected once, and more than 1.5% sits in the top ten. Sequenced: peripheral blood. These receptors originate from a woman aged 55-70 years with acute or convalescent COVID-19. Both conserved end residues are part of each CDR3. A D gene is named only where the DNA matches it firmly. Clone size is given for some rows only: seen once, a few or many times, or a class if the clone is expanded.

j_call: TRBJ2-3; v_call: TRBV28; d_call: .; clone_size: .; cdr3_aa: CASDSGQYTDTQYF; cdr3_nt: TGTGCCAGCGACAGCGGGCAATACACAGATACGCAGTATTTT
j_call: TRBJ2-7; v_call: TRBV2; d_call: TRBD2; clone_size: .; cdr3_aa: CASRLRYGTSRVNYEQYF; cdr3_nt: TGTGCCAGCAGGCTAAGATACGGGACTAGCCGGGTTAACTACGAGCAGTACTTC
j_call: TRBJ1-1; v_call: TRBV2; d_call: TRBD1; clone_size: .; cdr3_aa: CASSGYVTGANTEAFF; cdr3_nt: TGTGCCAGCAGCGGATATGTGACAGGGGCAAACACTGAAGCTTTCTTT
j_call: TRBJ2-3; v_call: TRBV19; d_call: .; clone_size: .; cdr3_aa: CASSGRNTDTQYF; cdr3_nt: TGTGCCAGCTCCGGTCGAAACACAGATACGCAGTATTTT
j_call: TRBJ2-7; v_call: TRBV3-1/TRBV3-2; d_call: TRBD1; clone_size: .; cdr3_aa: CASSHTGEEAYF; cdr3_nt: TGTGCCAGCAGCCACACAGGGGAAGAGGCGTACTTC
j_call: TRBJ2-6; v_call: TRBV19; d_call: .; clone_size: .; cdr3_aa: CATTSPHSQGGANVLTF; cdr3_nt: TGTGCCACTACTAGCCCTCACTCCCAGGGTGGGGCCAACGTCCTGACTTTC
j_call: TRBJ1-2; v_call: TRBV7-2; d_call: TRBD1; clone_size: .; cdr3_aa: CASSFGQGASGYTF; cdr3_nt: TGTGCCAGCAGCTTCGGACAGGGGGCCTCTGGCTACACCTTC
j_call: TRBJ1-5; v_call: TRBV7-3; d_call: .; clone_size: .; cdr3_aa: CASSSSGAAQPQHF; cdr3_nt: TGTGCCAGCAGCTCGTCAGGGGCCGCGCAGCCCCAGCATTTT
j_call: TRBJ1-6; v_call: TRBV19; d_call: .; clone_size: .; cdr3_aa: CASRPDNGNNNSPLHF; cdr3_nt: TGTGCCAGTAGACCCGACAACGGGAATAATAATTCACCCCTCCACTTT
j_call: TRBJ2-5; v_call: TRBV4-3; d_call: .; clone_size: .; cdr3_aa: CASSQLQDQETQYF; cdr3_nt: TGCGCCAGCAGCCAATTGCAGGACCAAGAGACCCAGTACTTC
j_call: TRBJ2-7; v_call: TRBV6-2/TRBV6-3; d_call: TRBD1; clone_size: .; cdr3_aa: CASSAQQGTYEQYF; cdr3_nt: TGTGCCAGCAGTGCCCAACAGGGGACGTACGAGCAGTACTTC
j_call: TRBJ2-5; v_call: TRBV28; d_call: .; clone_size: once; cdr3_aa: CASQGTVKETQYF; cdr3_nt: TGTGCCAGCCAGGGGACGGTCAAAGAGACCCAGTACTTC
j_call: TRBJ2-1; v_call: TRBV28; d_call: TRBD2; clone_size: .; cdr3_aa: CASSSSPASGGALEQFF; cdr3_nt: TGTGCCAGCAGTTCCTCCCCGGCTAGCGGGGGGGCACTTGAGCAGTTCTTC
j_call: TRBJ2-5; v_call: TRBV5-1; d_call: TRBD2; clone_size: .; cdr3_aa: CASSLGLAGVETQYF; cdr3_nt: TGCGCCAGCAGCTTAGGCCTAGCGGGGGTAGAGACCCAGTACTTC
j_call: TRBJ2-7; v_call: TRBV6-5; d_call: .; clone_size: .; cdr3_aa: CASSYAPDSSYEQYF; cdr3_nt: TGTGCCAGCAGTTACGCCCCGGACAGCTCCTACGAGCAGTACTTC
j_call: TRBJ2-7; v_call: TRBV2; d_call: .; clone_size: .; cdr3_aa: CASSPDWAEQYF; cdr3_nt: TGTGCCAGCAGCCCCGATTGGGCCGAGCAGTACTTC
j_call: TRBJ2-1; v_call: TRBV14; d_call: .; clone_size: .; cdr3_aa: CASSQVGSSYNEQFF; cdr3_nt: TGTGCCAGCAGCCAAGTCGGGAGTTCCTACAATGAGCAGTTCTTC
j_call: TRBJ2-5; v_call: TRBV28; d_call: TRBD1; clone_size: .; cdr3_aa: CASSFFLTGGPQETQYF; cdr3_nt: TGTGCCAGCAGTTTCTTTTTGACAGGGGGCCCCCAAGAGACCCAGTACTTC
j_call: TRBJ2-5; v_call: TRBV7-6; d_call: TRBD1; clone_size: .; cdr3_aa: CASSLRQGIQETQYF; cdr3_nt: TGTGCCAGCAGCCTAAGACAGGGTATCCAAGAGACCCAGTACTTC
j_call: TRBJ2-5; v_call: TRBV24-1; d_call: .; clone_size: .; cdr3_aa: CATSDSRGVRETQYF; cdr3_nt: TGTGCCACCAGTGATTCCAGAGGAGTGCGGGAGACCCAGTACTTC
j_call: TRBJ1-2; v_call: TRBV30; d_call: .; clone_size: once; cdr3_aa: CAWNINNGGYTF; cdr3_nt: TGTGCCTGGAATATTAATAACGGGGGCTACACCTTC
j_call: TRBJ2-2; v_call: TRBV12-3/TRBV12-4; d_call: .; clone_size: .; cdr3_aa: CASSLSYTGELFF; cdr3_nt: TGTGCCAGCAGTTTGTCTTACACCGGGGAGCTGTTTTTT
j_call: TRBJ1-1; v_call: TRBV7-2; d_call: TRBD1; clone_size: .; cdr3_aa: CASSWTGAGEAFF; cdr3_nt: TGTGCCAGCAGCTGGACAGGGGCGGGTGAAGCTTTCTTT
j_call: TRBJ1-1; v_call: TRBV28; d_call: .; clone_size: .; cdr3_aa: CASRSGQLNTEAFF; cdr3_nt: TGTGCCAGCAGGAGTGGGCAGTTGAACACTGAAGCTTTCTTT
j_call: TRBJ1-1; v_call: TRBV19; d_call: TRBD1; clone_size: .; cdr3_aa: CASRPGQGNTEAFF; cdr3_nt: TGTGCCAGTAGACCGGGACAGGGGAACACTGAAGCTTTCTTT
j_call: TRBJ1-6; v_call: TRBV7-2; d_call: .; clone_size: .; cdr3_aa: CASSPSGAQSPLHF; cdr3_nt: TGTGCCAGCAGCCCGAGCGGGGCCCAATCACCCCTCCACTTT
j_call: TRBJ2-6; v_call: TRBV4-1; d_call: .; clone_size: .; cdr3_aa: CASSRLPVEFTGANVLTF; cdr3_nt: TGCGCCAGCAGCCGACTTCCCGTTGAGTTTACTGGGGCCAACGTCCTGACTTTC
j_call: TRBJ1-2; v_call: TRBV7-2; d_call: .; clone_size: .; cdr3_aa: CASSLGGMTNYGYTF; cdr3_nt: TGTGCCAGCAGCCTGGGGGGGATGACTAACTATGGCTACACCTTC
j_call: TRBJ1-2; v_call: TRBV7-6; d_call: TRBD1; clone_size: .; cdr3_aa: CASSFQGADYGYTF; cdr3_nt: TGTGCCAGCAGCTTCCAGGGGGCGGACTATGGCTACACCTTC
j_call: TRBJ1-5; v_call: TRBV7-9; d_call: TRBD1; clone_size: .; cdr3_aa: CASSPGTANQPQHF; cdr3_nt: TGTGCCAGCAGCCCAGGGACAGCCAATCAGCCCCAGCATTTT
j_call: TRBJ1-4; v_call: TRBV5-1; d_call: TRBD1; clone_size: .; cdr3_aa: CASSFSGTGGKLFF; cdr3_nt: TGCGCCAGCAGCTTTTCCGGGACAGGGGGAAAACTGTTTTTT
j_call: TRBJ1-3; v_call: TRBV11-1; d_call: .; clone_size: .; cdr3_aa: CASSLDQGSGNTIYF; cdr3_nt: TGTGCCAGCAGCCTCGACCAGGGCTCTGGAAACACCATATATTTT